This is a list of T cell receptor beta chains from one sample in a study of blood T cell repertoires in COVID-19. Libraries were prepared by immunoSEQ multiplex PCR; TCRdb keeps only in-frame clonotypes and omits some of them. The sample records 25,000 to 40,000 clones, roughly 87% being singletons. The sample was peripheral blood. The receptors come from a man aged 55-75 years with active COVID-19. Both conserved end residues are part of each CDR3.

TRBV6-6 14 CASGDRNMNTEAFF
TRBV7-3 16 CASSLTPGRGGGEQFF
TRBV4-3 18 CASSQGLAGTSSTDTQYF
TRBV9 14 CASSAGQQSYEQYF
TRBV12-3/TRBV12-4 13 CASSLNNQETQYF
TRBV6-5 15 CASSWGQGANTEAFF
TRBV27 15 CASSNRGRGTDTQYF
TRBV5-1 14 CASSLIAGADTQYF
TRBV21-1 16 CASSVHPDRGHYEQYF
TRBV7-9 14 CASSFPGSSYEQYF
TRBV5-1 16 CASSLALEAGAYEQYF
TRBV6-2/TRBV6-3 14 CASSYGSGGLEQYF
TRBV7-8 18 CASSFLGQGVGSNQPQHF
TRBV12-5 16 CASGLGQGQSNYGYTF
TRBV5-1 14 CASSSSREGGTQYF
TRBV5-1 15 CASSRANPLDTEAFF
TRBV5-4 13 CASSTGTNNEQFF
TRBV5-6 16 CASSSRTGRNTGELFF
TRBV7-3 13 CASSLDRANEQFF
TRBV7-3 15 CASSLTGGDGYGYTF
TRBV27 16 CASSTSGRELPYEQYF
TRBV7-9 15 CASSSRDRYSHEQYF
TRBV5-5 14 CASSGQGVNTEAFF
TRBV7-7 16 CASSLDGLAAPSEQFF
TRBV4-3 19 CASSQDVWRQGAGRTEAFF
TRBV3-1/TRBV3-2 14 CASSQGVAAGELFF
TRBV9 16 CASSVVGGQGYNEQFF
TRBV2 14 CASRAGTGLYEQYF
TRBV19 12 CASSTGQGKEYF
TRBV7-2 15 CASSSGAGGGDTQYF
TRBV12-3/TRBV12-4 11 CASSFYYEQYF
TRBV4-1 14 CASSRTGDGREQYF
TRBV2 14 CASRRRQTNTEAFF
TRBV14 15 CASSKWTSETDTQYF
TRBV29-1 14 CSVGSRGSYNEQFF